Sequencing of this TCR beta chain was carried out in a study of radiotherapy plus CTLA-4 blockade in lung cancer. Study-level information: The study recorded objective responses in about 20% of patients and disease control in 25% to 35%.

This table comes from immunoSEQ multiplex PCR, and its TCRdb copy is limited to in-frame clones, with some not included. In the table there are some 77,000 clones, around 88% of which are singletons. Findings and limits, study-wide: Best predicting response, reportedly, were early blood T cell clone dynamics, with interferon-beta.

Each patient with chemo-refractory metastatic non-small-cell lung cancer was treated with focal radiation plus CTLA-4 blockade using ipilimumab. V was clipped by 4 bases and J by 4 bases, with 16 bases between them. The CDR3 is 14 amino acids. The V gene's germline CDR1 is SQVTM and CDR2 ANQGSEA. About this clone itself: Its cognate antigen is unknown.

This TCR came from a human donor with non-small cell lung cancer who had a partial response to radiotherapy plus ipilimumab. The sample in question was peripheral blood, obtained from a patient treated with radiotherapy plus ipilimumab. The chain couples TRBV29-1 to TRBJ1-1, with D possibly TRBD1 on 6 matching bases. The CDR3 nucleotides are TGCAGCGTTGCACCCGGGACAAGGAGCACTGAAGCTTTCTTT. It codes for CSVAPGTRSTEAFF.